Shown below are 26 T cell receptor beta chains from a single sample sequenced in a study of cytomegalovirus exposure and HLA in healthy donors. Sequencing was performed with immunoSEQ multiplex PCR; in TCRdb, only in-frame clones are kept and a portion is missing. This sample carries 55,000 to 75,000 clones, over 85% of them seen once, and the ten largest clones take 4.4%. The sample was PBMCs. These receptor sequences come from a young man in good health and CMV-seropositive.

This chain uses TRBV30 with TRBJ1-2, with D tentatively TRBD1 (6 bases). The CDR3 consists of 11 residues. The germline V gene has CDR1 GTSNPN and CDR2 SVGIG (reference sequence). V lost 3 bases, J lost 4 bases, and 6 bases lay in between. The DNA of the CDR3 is TGTGCCTGGAGGGACAGCTATGGCTACACCTTC. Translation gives CAWRDSYGYTF.

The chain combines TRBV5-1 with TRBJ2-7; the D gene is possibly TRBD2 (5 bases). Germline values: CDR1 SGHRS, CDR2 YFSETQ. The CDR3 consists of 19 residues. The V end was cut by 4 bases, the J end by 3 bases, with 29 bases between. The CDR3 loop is CASSPLPPILPRGLYEQYF. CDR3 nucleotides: TGCGCCAGCAGCCCGCTCCCCCCCATCCTGCCGCGCGGGCTCTACGAGCAGTACTTC.

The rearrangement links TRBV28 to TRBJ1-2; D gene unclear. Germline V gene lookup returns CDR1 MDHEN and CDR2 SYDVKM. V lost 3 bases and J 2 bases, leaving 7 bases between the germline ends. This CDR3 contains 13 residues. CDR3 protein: CASSFNRNYGYTF. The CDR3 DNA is TGTGCCAGCAGTTTTAACAGAAACTATGGCTACACCTTC.

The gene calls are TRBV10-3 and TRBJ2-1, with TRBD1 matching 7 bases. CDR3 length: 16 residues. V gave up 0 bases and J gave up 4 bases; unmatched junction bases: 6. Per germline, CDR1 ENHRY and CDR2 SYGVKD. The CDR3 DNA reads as TGTGCCATCAGTGAGTCTATTACAGGGGTATACAATGAGCAGTTCTTC. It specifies CAISESITGVYNEQFF.

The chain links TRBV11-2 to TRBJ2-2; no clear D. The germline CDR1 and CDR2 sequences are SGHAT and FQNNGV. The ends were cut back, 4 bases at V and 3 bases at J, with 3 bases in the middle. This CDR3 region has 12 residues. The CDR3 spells CASSSYTGELFF. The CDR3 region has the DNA TGTGCCAGCAGCTCCTACACCGGGGAGCTGTTTTTT. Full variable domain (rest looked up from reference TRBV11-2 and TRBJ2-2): EAGVAQSPRYKIIEKRQSVAFWCNPISGHATLYWYQQILGQGPKLLIQFQNNGVVDDSQLPKDRFSAERLKGVDSTLKIQPAKLEDSAVYLCASSSYTGELFFGEGSRLTVL.

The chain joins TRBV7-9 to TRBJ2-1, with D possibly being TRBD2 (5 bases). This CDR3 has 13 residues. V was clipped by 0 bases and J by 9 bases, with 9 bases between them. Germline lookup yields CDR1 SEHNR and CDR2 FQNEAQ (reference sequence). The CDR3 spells CASSLAPSPEQFF. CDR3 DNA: TGTGCCAGCAGCTTAGCGCCTAGCCCTGAGCAGTTCTTC. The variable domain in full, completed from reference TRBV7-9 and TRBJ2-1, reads DTGVSQNPRHKITKRGQNVTFRCDPISEHNRLYWYRQTLGQGPEFLTYFQNEAQLEKSRLLSDRFSAERPKGSFSTLEIQRTEQGDSAMYLCASSLAPSPEQFFGPGTRLTVL.

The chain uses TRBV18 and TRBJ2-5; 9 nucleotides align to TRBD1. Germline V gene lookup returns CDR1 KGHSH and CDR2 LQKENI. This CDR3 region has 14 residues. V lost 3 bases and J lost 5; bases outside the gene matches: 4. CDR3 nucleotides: TGTGCCAGCTCACCGGACAGGGGTAGGGAGACCCAGTACTTC. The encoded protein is CASSPDRGRETQYF.

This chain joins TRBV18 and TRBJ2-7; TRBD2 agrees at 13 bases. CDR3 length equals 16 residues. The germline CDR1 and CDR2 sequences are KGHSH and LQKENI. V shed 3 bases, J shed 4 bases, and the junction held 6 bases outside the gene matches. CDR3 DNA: TGTGCCAGCTCACCCAGACTAGCGGGAGGAATGTACGAGCAGTACTTC. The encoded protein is CASSPRLAGGMYEQYF.

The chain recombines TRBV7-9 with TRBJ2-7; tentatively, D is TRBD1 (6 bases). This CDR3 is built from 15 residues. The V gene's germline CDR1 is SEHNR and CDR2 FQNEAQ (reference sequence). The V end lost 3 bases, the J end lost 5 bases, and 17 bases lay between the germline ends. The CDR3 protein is CASSFSRVAGDEQYF. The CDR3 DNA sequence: TGTGCCAGCAGCTTTAGTAGGGTGGCAGGGGACGAGCAGTACTTC. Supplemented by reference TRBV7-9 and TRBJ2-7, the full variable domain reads DTGVSQNPRHKITKRGQNVTFRCDPISEHNRLYWYRQTLGQGPEFLTYFQNEAQLEKSRLLSDRFSAERPKGSFSTLEIQRTEQGDSAMYLCASSFSRVAGDEQYFGPGTRLTVT.

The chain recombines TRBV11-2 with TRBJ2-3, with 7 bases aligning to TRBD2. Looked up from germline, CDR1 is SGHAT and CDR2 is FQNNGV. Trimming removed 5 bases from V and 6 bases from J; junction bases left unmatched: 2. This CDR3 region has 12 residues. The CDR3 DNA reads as TGTGCCAGCAGCCCGCGGGGGGATACGCAGTATTTT. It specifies CASSPRGDTQYF.

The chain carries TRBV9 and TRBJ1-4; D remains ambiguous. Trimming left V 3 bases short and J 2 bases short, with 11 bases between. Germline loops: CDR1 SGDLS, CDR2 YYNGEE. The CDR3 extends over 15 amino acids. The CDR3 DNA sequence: TGTGCCAGCAGCGCAGACCTCGGGACTAATGAAAAACTGTTTTTT. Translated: CASSADLGTNEKLFF.

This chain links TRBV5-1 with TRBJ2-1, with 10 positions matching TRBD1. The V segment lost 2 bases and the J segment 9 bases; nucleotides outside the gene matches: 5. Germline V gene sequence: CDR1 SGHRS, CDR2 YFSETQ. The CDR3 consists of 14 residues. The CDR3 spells CASSFGQGEGEQFF. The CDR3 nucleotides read TGCGCCAGCAGCTTTGGACAGGGGGAAGGTGAGCAGTTCTTC.

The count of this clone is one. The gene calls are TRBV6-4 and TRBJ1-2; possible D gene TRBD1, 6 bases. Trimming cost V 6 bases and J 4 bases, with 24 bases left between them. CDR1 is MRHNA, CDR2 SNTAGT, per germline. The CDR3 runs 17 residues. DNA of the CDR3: TGTGCCAGCAGGCCCGGGACAAGGAGGATATTCGGCTATGGCTACACCTTC. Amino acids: CASRPGTRRIFGYGYTF.

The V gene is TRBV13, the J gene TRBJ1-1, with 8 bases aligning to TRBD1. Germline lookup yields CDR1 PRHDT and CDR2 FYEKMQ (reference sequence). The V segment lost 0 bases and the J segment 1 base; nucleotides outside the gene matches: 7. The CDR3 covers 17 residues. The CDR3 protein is CASSLGPSGGSNTEAFF. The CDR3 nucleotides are TGTGCCAGCAGCTTAGGACCATCAGGGGGCTCGAACACTGAAGCTTTCTTT.

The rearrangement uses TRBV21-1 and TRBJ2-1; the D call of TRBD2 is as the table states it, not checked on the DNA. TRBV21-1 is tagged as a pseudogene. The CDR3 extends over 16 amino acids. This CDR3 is CASSNLSGRAYNEQFF. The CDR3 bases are TGTGCCAGCAGCAACCTGAGCGGGAGGGCCTACAATGAGCAGTTCTTC.

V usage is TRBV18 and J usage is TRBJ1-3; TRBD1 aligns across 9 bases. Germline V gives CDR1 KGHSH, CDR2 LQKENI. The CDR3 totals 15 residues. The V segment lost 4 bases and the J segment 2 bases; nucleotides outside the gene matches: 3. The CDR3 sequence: CASSRTGGTGNTIYF. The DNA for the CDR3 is TGTGCCAGCTCACGTACAGGGGGCACTGGAAACACCATATATTTT.

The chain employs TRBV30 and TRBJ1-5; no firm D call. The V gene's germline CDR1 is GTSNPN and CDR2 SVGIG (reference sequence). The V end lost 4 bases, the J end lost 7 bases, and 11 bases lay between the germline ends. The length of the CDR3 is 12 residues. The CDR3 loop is CAWNRLGQPQHF. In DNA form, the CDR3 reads TGTGCCTGGAACCGCCTTGGCCAGCCCCAGCATTTT. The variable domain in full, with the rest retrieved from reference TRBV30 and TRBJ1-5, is SQTIHQWPATLVQPVGSPLSLECTVEGTSNPNLYWYRQAAGRGLQLLFYSVGIGQISSEVPQNLSASRPQDRQFILSSKKLLLSDSGFYLCAWNRLGQPQHFGDGTRLSIL.

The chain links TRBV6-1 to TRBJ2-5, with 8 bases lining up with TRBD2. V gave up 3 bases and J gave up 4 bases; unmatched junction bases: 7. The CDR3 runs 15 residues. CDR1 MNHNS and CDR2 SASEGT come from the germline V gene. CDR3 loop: CASSDLSGGRETQYF. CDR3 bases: TGTGCCAGCAGTGATCTAAGCGGGGGCCGAGAGACCCAGTACTTC.

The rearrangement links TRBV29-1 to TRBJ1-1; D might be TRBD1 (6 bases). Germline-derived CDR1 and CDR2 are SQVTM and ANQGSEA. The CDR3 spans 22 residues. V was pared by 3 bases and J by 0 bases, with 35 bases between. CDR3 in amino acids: CSVEPQNTRGIWYGEMNTEAFF. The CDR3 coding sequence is TGCAGCGTTGAGCCCCAAAACACTAGGGGGATATGGTATGGCGAGATGAACACTGAAGCTTTCTTT. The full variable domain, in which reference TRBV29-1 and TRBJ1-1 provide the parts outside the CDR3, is SAVISQKPSRDICQRGTSLTIQCQVDSQVTMMFWYRQQPGQSLTLIATANQGSEATYESGFVIDKFPISRPNLTFSTLTVSNMSPEDSSIYLCSVEPQNTRGIWYGEMNTEAFFGQGTRLTVV.

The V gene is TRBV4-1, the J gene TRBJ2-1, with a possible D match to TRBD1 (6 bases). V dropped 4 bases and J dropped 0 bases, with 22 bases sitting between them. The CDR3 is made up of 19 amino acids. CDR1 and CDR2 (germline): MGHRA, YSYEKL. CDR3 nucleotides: TGCGCCAGCAGCCCAGACCCAGGGGTTCCGATGCCCTCCTACAATGAGCAGTTCTTC. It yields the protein CASSPDPGVPMPSYNEQFF.

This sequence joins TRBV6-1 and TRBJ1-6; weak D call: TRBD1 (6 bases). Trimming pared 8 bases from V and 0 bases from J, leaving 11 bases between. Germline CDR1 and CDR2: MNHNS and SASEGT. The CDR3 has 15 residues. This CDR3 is CASGMDSSYNSPLHF. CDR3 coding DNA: TGTGCCAGCGGGATGGACAGCTCCTATAATTCACCCCTCCACTTT.

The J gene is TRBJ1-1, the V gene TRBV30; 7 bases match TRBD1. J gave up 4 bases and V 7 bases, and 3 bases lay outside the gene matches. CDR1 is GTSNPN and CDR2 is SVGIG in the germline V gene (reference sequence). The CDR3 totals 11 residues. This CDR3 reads CALTGTTEAFF. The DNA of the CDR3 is TGTGCCTTGACAGGGACCACTGAAGCTTTCTTT.

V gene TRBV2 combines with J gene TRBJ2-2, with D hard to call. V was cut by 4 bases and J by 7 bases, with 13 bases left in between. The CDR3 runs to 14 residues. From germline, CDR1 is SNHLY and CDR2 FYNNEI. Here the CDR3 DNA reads TGTGCCAGCAGTGGGCGCGGTGGTGGCGGGGAGCTGTTTTTT. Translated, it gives CASSGRGGGGELFF.

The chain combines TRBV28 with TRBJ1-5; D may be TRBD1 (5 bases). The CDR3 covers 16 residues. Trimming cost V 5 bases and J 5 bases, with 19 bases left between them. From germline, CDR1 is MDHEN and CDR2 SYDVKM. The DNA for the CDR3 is TGTGCCAGCAGTGCCCTGGGGGGGAATGTCTATCAGCCCCAGCATTTT. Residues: CASSALGGNVYQPQHF. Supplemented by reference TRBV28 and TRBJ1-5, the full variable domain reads DVKVTQSSRYLVKRTGEKVFLECVQDMDHENMFWYRQDPGLGLRLIYFSYDVKMKEKGDIPEGYSVSREKKERFSLILESASTNQTSMYLCASSALGGNVYQPQHFGDGTRLSIL.

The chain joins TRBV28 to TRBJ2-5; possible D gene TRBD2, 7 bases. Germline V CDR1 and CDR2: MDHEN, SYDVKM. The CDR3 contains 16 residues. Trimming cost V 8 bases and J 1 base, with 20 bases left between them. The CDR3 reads CASQGGGLVIQETQYF. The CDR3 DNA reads TGTGCCAGCCAAGGGGGGGGGTTAGTTATCCAAGAGACCCAGTACTTC.

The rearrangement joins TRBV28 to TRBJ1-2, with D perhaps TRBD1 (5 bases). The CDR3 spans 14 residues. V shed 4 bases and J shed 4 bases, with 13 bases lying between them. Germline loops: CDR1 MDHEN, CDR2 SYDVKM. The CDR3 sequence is CASSSIQGRYGYTF. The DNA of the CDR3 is TGTGCCAGCAGTTCCATTCAGGGTCGCTATGGCTACACCTTC.